Reported below is one TCR beta chain. Antigen: not known. This sample stems from a study of shared clonotypes between healthy human individuals. The assay was immunoSEQ multiplex PCR, and TCRdb's table has in-frame clones only and misses some. The repertoire includes under 600,000 clones, about 80% of them detected once, and around 12% sits in the top ten. For genomic DNA, unsorted samples relied on about 90 million PBMCs. Study results and caveats: Sequencing depth was a factor that was expected to affect clonotype sharing among donors.

Sequencing input: PBMCs. This TCR derives from a woman in her 40s in good health. Some clones in this sample may be carry-over from other donors' samples.

Here the CDR3 reads CASSIVWDRGGQPQHF. For the CDR3, the DNA is TGTGCCAGTAGTATAGTATGGGACAGGGGCGGTCAGCCCCAGCATTTT. The V gene is TRBV19, the J gene TRBJ1-5, with 10 positions matching TRBD1. This CDR3 has 16 amino acids. Trimming took 1 base from V and 6 from J; bases not matched to a gene: 6. The germline gives CDR1 LNHDA, CDR2 SQIVND (reference sequence).